This T cell receptor beta chain was retrieved from a study of post-analysis software for immune sequencing data. Overall study context: Patients had relapsing-remitting, secondary progressive or progressive-relapsing multiple sclerosis; some lacked subtype. Overall study findings and caveats: TRBV segments more frequent in patients than in controls numbered five and included TRBV5-6, TRBV5-1 and TRBV20-1. Normalized Chao1 diversity in multiple sclerosis patients fell significantly below that of controls.

This CDR3 contains 15 residues. The trim removed 5 bases at V and 6 bases at J, leaving 12 bases unmatched. Unique molecular identifiers tagged the TCR beta cDNA libraries. Input populations of roughly 1 to 11 million T cells gave rise to around 480,000 cDNA molecules. A single record per CDR3 protein comes from TCRdb applying MiXCR to the PCR reads. The sample lists 450,000 to 700,000 distinct CDR3 sequences; 44% were seen once. Regarding this clonotype: What it recognizes is unknown.

The receptor was derived from a girl aged 5-17 years with multiple sclerosis. The V and J genes are TRBV12-3 or TRBV12-4 and TRBJ1-2; 7 bases are shared with TRBD1. Sequenced: blood. The CDR3 bases are TGTGCCAGCAGTGAACAGGGGAAAGGGTATGATGGCTACACCTTC. It specifies CASSEQGKGYDGYTF.